One T cell receptor (beta chain) is described in this entry. Its specificity is unknown. The data were taken from a study of cytomegalovirus exposure and HLA in healthy donors. Per the germline V gene, CDR1 is MNHNS and CDR2 is SASEGT. This CDR3 has 14 amino acids. V was cut by 1 base and J by 4 bases, with 10 bases left in between. Study-wide findings and caveats: The listing of 150 to 200 TCR beta chains classed them as cytomegalovirus-associated. Presence/absence analyses assumed roughly uniform sequencing depth across donors.

PCR involved 60 Vbeta and 13 Jbeta primers. Using immunoSEQ multiplex PCR, the repertoire was profiled, and TCRdb retains in-frame clones only, with some absent. The table shows about 140,000 clones, with around 80% occurring only once. The V and J genes are TRBV6-1 and TRBJ1-2; possibly TRBD1 for D (5 bases). Sequenced: PBMCs. The sequence derives from a female donor in good health and CMV-seronegative. CDR3 residues: CASSEDMGGYGYTF. The CDR3 DNA reads as TGTGCCAGCAGTGAAGATATGGGGGGCTATGGCTACACCTTC.